The sequence of this T cell receptor (beta chain) was determined in a study of cytomegalovirus exposure and HLA in healthy donors. The study, taken as a whole, reports: The presence/absence work took it that sequencing depth was about the same across donors. The authors later linked a missense DCLRE1C variant to TCR beta V- and J-gene trimming.

Trimming took off 2 bases at V and 1 base at J, with 12 bases between the two ends. The germline V gene has CDR1 SGHRS and CDR2 YFSETQ. The CDR3 loop spans 15 amino acids. A multiplex PCR was run with 60 Vbeta primers and 13 Jbeta primers. Profiled with immunoSEQ multiplex PCR; TCRdb holds only in-frame clones, not every one. The repertoire table contains roughly 120,000 clones. As concerns this clone: No antigen is known for it.

The V and J genes are TRBV5-1 and TRBJ1-1; D is perhaps TRBD1 (6 bases). This clonotype was sampled from a man between 18 and 35 years old in good health and CMV-seronegative. Input material: PBMCs. This CDR3 reads CASSLWTVTNTEAFF. The CDR3 nucleotides read TGCGCCAGCAGCTTATGGACAGTGACGAACACTGAAGCTTTCTTT.